The 6 T cell receptor beta chains presented below share a single source sample, sequenced in a study of blood T cell repertoires in COVID-19. Clones were read by immunoSEQ multiplex PCR, and TCRdb kept only the in-frame ones, dropping some. The sample has 200,000 to 250,000 clones; more than 80% are singletons. Input material: peripheral blood. These receptors were taken from a woman older than 75 with COVID-19, enrolled during active disease.

This rearrangement joins TRBV5-4 to TRBJ2-3, with TRBD2 as a possible D gene (6 bases). Trimming removed 1 base from V and 0 bases from J, with 12 bases in between. The length of the CDR3 is 16 residues. Germline V gene lookup returns CDR1 SGHNT and CDR2 YYREEE (reference sequence). CDR3 sequence reads: CASSLYGTPSTDTQYF. The CDR3 nucleotides read TGTGCCAGCAGCTTGTACGGGACTCCTAGCACAGATACGCAGTATTTT.

This chain connects TRBV5-1 to TRBJ1-1; TRBD1 is a possible D gene (5 bases). The germline V gene has CDR1 SGHRS and CDR2 YFSETQ. CDR3 length: 14 residues. The germline V and J ends were trimmed by 2 bases and 0 bases, with 8 bases remaining between them. CDR3 nucleotide sequence: TGCGCCAGCAGCTTCGACAGTCTGAACACTGAAGCTTTCTTT. As protein: CASSFDSLNTEAFF.

Worth noting for this clone: The same CDR3 can be traced to other DNA sequences in this sample. The chain joins TRBV7-2 to TRBJ1-5; D ambiguous. This CDR3 is 15 amino acids long. Germline CDR1 is SGHTA and CDR2 is FQGNSA. Trimming shortened V by 1 base and J by 0 bases, and 7 bases separated the two germline ends. The CDR3 region is CASSLGGGSNQPQHF. The CDR3 bases are TGTGCCAGCAGCTTAGGGGGAGGTAGCAATCAGCCCCAGCATTTT.

The chain employs TRBV20-1 and TRBJ1-1; D not certain. V was pared by 3 bases and J by 4 bases, with 12 bases between. The CDR3 is made up of 13 amino acids. Germline assignment: CDR1 DFQATT and CDR2 SNEGSKA (reference sequence). The CDR3 DNA is TGCAGTGCTAGTCCAGAGGTGGGCACTGAAGCTTTCTTT. Translation: CSASPEVGTEAFF.

The V call is TRBV5-4, the J call TRBJ2-5; TRBD2 is a possible D gene (5 bases). Germline-derived CDR1 and CDR2 are SGHNT and YYREEE (reference sequence). The V end lost 4 bases, the J end lost 7 bases, and 8 bases lay between the germline ends. The CDR3 runs 11 residues. CDR3 region: CASSLGGTQYF. As DNA, the CDR3 is TGTGCCAGCAGCCTAGGAGGGACCCAGTACTTC.

The chain couples TRBV15 to TRBJ1-1; no reliable D call. Between the trimmed V and J ends, which lost 0 bases and 2 bases, there was a span of 10 bases. Germline loops: CDR1 LNHNV, CDR2 YYDKDF (reference sequence). This CDR3 contains 15 residues. The CDR3 coding sequence is TGTGCCACCAGCAGAGAGGCGGCGGGTAACACTGAAGCTTTCTTT. This gives the protein CATSREAAGNTEAFF.